A single sample gave rise to the 20 T cell receptor beta chains below, sequenced in a study of T cell changes during pregnancy in multiple sclerosis. Repertoires were generated with immunoSEQ multiplex PCR, while TCRdb's copy carries only in-frame clones and drops some. The sample includes tens of thousands of clones, 85% to 95% of them seen just once. The sample in question was CD4+ T cells from peripheral blood mononuclear cells, obtained in the third trimester of pregnancy. All receptors derive from a female donor in good health, enrolled as a control in a pregnancy study.

The chain recombines TRBV28 with TRBJ1-1; D is perhaps TRBD1 (6 bases). The germline V and J ends were trimmed by 6 bases and 10 bases, with 24 bases remaining between them. Germline CDR1 MDHEN, CDR2 SYDVKM. There are 15 residues in the CDR3. CDR3 DNA sequence: TGTGCCAGCAGCTTGGGCGCAGGGAACCCACAGGGAGCTTTCTTT. Residues: CASSLGAGNPQGAFF.

This chain connects TRBV7-3 to TRBJ2-3; 7 bases align to TRBD2. This CDR3 has 15 residues. Unmatched junction bases numbered 3, after V lost 2 bases and J lost 1 base. In germline, CDR1 is SGHTA, CDR2 FQGTGA. As DNA, the CDR3 is TGTGCCAGCAGCTTACTGGGGGGGGGCACAGATACGCAGTATTTT. It encodes CASSLLGGGTDTQYF.

The rearrangement uses TRBV7-6 and TRBJ1-4; TRBD1 matches at 7 bases. V trimming: 5 bases; J trimming: 1 base; junction bases outside the gene matches: 4. The CDR3 is made up of 15 amino acids. Germline V gene sequence: CDR1 SGHVS, CDR2 FNYEAQ. The CDR3, as DNA: TGTGCCAGCAGCCCTAACAGGGGAACTAATGAAAAACTGTTTTTT. Its translation is CASSPNRGTNEKLFF.

This clone was picked up a small number of times. The V gene is TRBV9, the J gene TRBJ1-1; D is undetermined. The V gene's germline CDR1 is SGDLS and CDR2 YYNGEE. The CDR3 covers 13 residues. V was pared by 1 base and J by 0 bases, with 4 bases between. For the CDR3, the DNA is TGTGCCAGCAGCGTAAACATGAACACTGAAGCTTTCTTT. This gives the protein CASSVNMNTEAFF. Looking up the rest from reference TRBV9 and TRBJ1-1 gives the full variable domain: DSGVTQTPKHLITATGQRVTLRCSPRSGDLSVYWYQQSLDQGLQFLIQYYNGEERAKGNILERFSAQQFPDLHSELNLSSLELGDSALYFCASSVNMNTEAFFGQGTRLTVV.

The rearrangement joins TRBV2 to TRBJ2-3, with 10 bases identical to TRBD1. V was pared by 3 bases and J by 10 bases, with 7 bases of the junction left unmatched. The CDR3 runs to 14 residues. From germline, CDR1 is SNHLY and CDR2 FYNNEI. The CDR3 loop is CASSERQGAASQYF. CDR3 nucleotides: TGTGCCAGCAGTGAGAGACAGGGGGCAGCGTCGCAGTATTTT.

The chain combines TRBV4-1 with TRBJ2-5, with a possible D match to TRBD2 (5 bases). The germline V gene encodes CDR1 MGHRA and CDR2 YSYEKL. The CDR3 has 12 residues. V was cut by 3 bases and J by 4 bases, with 6 bases left in between. CDR3 sequence reads: CASSHRGETQYF. CDR3 in DNA: TGCGCCAGCAGCCATCGGGGAGAGACCCAGTACTTC.

This clone was detected once. The chain carries TRBV6-6 and TRBJ1-3; the match to TRBD1 covers 9 bases. Per the germline V gene, CDR1 is MNHNY and CDR2 is SVGAGI (reference sequence). V lost 6 bases to trimming and J lost 0 bases; unmatched junction nucleotides: 6. The CDR3 has 16 amino acids. The CDR3 nucleotides are TGTGCCAGCAGGGAGGGGACAGGGACCTCTGGAAACACCATATATTTT. Amino acid sequence: CASREGTGTSGNTIYF.

This clone has a single count. The chain has TRBV9 and TRBJ1-2, with 7 nucleotides matching TRBD1. With V trimmed by 4 bases and J by 6 bases, 12 bases remained unmatched. The CDR3 spans 15 residues. CDR1 is SGDLS and CDR2 is YYNGEE in the germline V gene. The CDR3 nucleotides read TGTGCCAGCAGCCCCCTCGGGACAGTAGGGAATGGCTACACCTTC. It codes for CASSPLGTVGNGYTF.

This clone was counted a single time. This sequence joins TRBV19 and TRBJ1-3, with D perhaps TRBD1 (6 bases). This CDR3 has 16 residues. Germline CDR1 LNHDA, CDR2 SQIVND (reference sequence). Deletions cut 6 bases from V and 8 bases from J, with 23 bases between. The CDR3 protein is CASRNRAGGRGYTIYF. Here the CDR3 DNA reads TGTGCCAGTAGAAATCGCGCGGGGGGCAGAGGGTACACCATATATTTT.

The chain couples TRBV5-8 to TRBJ1-5, with a possible D match to TRBD1 (6 bases). The CDR3 runs 17 residues. V dropped 0 bases and J dropped 0 bases, with 13 bases sitting between them. Looked up from germline, CDR1 is SGHTS and CDR2 is YDEGEE. CDR3 sequence: CASSLGSGAYSNQPQHF. CDR3 in DNA: TGTGCCAGCAGCTTGGGGTCAGGGGCCTATAGCAATCAGCCCCAGCATTTT.

As for this clone: One end of the junction fails to match germline, which may point to a read error. The genes are TRBV7-7 and TRBJ1-1; D unresolved. Germline V gene sequence: CDR1 SSHAT, CDR2 FNYEAQ (reference sequence). The length of the CDR3 is 15 residues. Here the CDR3 reads CASSLGRGWNTEAFF. CDR3 nucleotide sequence: TGTGCTAGCAGCTTAGGTCGAGGTTGGAACACTGAAGCTTTCTTT. The variable domain in full, with the rest retrieved from reference TRBV7-7 and TRBJ1-1, is GAGVSQSPRYKVTKRGQDVTLRCDPISSHATLYWYQQALGQGPEFLTYFNYEAQPDKSGLPSDRFSAERPEGSISTLTIQRTEQRDSAMYRCASSLGRGWNTEAFFGQGTRLTVV.

The V and J genes are TRBV4-3 and TRBJ1-5; 7 nucleotides line up with TRBD1. Germline CDR1 reads LGHNA; CDR2 reads YSLEER. Trimming took 3 bases from V and 6 from J; bases not matched to a gene: 8. The CDR3 covers 15 residues. The CDR3 coding sequence is TGCGCCAGCAGCCAGGATAACAGGGGAGGTCAGCCCCAGCATTTT. It yields the protein CASSQDNRGGQPQHF.

The chain combines TRBV4-2 with TRBJ2-5, with D maybe TRBD2 (7 bases). CDR1 is LGHNA, CDR2 YNFKEQ, per germline. Trimming stripped 0 bases from V and 4 bases from J, with 15 bases between. The CDR3 consists of 16 residues. CDR3 in DNA: TGTGCCAGCAGCCAAGAATCCACCGGGGGGCCAGAGACCCAGTACTTC. It translates to CASSQESTGGPETQYF.

V and J are TRBV25-1 and TRBJ1-4; D perhaps matches TRBD1 (5 bases). Trimming removed 4 bases at V and 2 bases at J, with 14 bases between. The CDR3 consists of 16 residues. Germline assignment: CDR1 MGHDK and CDR2 SYGVNS. The CDR3 spells CASSAGGWGTNEKLFF. The CDR3 DNA reads TGTGCCAGCAGTGCTGGAGGGTGGGGCACTAATGAAAAACTGTTTTTT.

This clone was detected only once. The CDR3 region has the DNA TGTGCCAGCAGGAAACAGGGGGCTGCCACTGAAGCTTTCTTT. It codes for CASRKQGAATEAFF. The chain couples TRBV6-1 to TRBJ1-1, with TRBD1 matching over 9 bases. The CDR3 covers 14 residues. Germline CDR1 MNHNS, CDR2 SASEGT. Trimming cost V 6 bases and J 4 bases; bases outside gene matches: 6.

CDR3 DNA sequence: TGTGCCAGCAGCCCTAATCGGGTTACCTACGAGCAGTACTTC. Its protein is CASSPNRVTYEQYF. The V call is TRBV13, the J call TRBJ2-7; D not resolved. The germline V gene has CDR1 PRHDT and CDR2 FYEKMQ (reference sequence). Trimming left V 5 bases short and J 2 bases short, with 13 bases between. The CDR3 extends over 14 amino acids.

The V and J genes are TRBV15 and TRBJ1-3; weak D call: TRBD1 (5 bases). Between the trimmed V and J ends, which lost 8 bases and 4 bases, there was a span of 9 bases. The germline V gene has CDR1 LNHNV and CDR2 YYDKDF (reference sequence). The CDR3 contains 12 residues. The CDR3 region has the DNA TGTGCCACCGGGGCGCGGGGAAACACCATATATTTT. Amino acid sequence: CATGARGNTIYF.

The chain has TRBV7-2 and TRBJ2-4; 16 nucleotides line up with TRBD2. The CDR3 spans 19 residues. Germline V gene data show CDR1 as SGHTA and CDR2 as FQGNSA. J lost 3 bases, V lost 5 bases, and 10 bases had no gene match. CDR3 amino acids: CASSPRGTSGGAGKNIQYF. The CDR3 region has the DNA TGTGCCAGCAGCCCTAGGGGGACTAGCGGGGGGGCGGGCAAAAACATTCAGTACTTC.

The CDR3 DNA reads TGTGCCAGCAGCGCCCTAGCGGGGCGTATAGATACGCAGTATTTT. This codes for CASSALAGRIDTQYF. The chain couples TRBV2 to TRBJ2-3; 9 positions match TRBD2. With V trimmed by 6 bases and J by 5 bases, 9 bases remained unmatched. Germline V gene data show CDR1 as SNHLY and CDR2 as FYNNEI. CDR3 length equals 15 residues. Filled out from reference TRBV2 and TRBJ2-3, the complete variable domain reads EPEVTQTPSHQVTQMGQEVILRCVPISNHLYFYWYRQILGQKVEFLVSFYNNEISEKSEIFDDQFSVERPDGSNFTLKIRSTKLEDSAMYFCASSALAGRIDTQYFGPGTRLTVL.

The chain joins TRBV4-3 to TRBJ1-2; D is unresolved. V shed 2 bases and J shed 4 bases, with 11 bases lying between them. CDR1 and CDR2 from the germline V gene are LGHNA and YSLEER. This CDR3 has 14 amino acids. This CDR3 is CASSQQRAPYGYTF. The CDR3 nucleotides read TGCGCCAGCAGCCAACAAAGAGCCCCCTATGGCTACACCTTC.